This is a list of T cell receptor beta chains from one sample in a study of CD8 T cells in ankylosing spondylitis. TCRdb ran MiXCR on the 5' RACE reads and lists one entry per CDR3 protein. The sample has under 250,000 distinct CDR3 sequences; around 10% are singletons. The source material was blood, either unsorted or a sorted T cell fraction (not recorded which). These receptors were obtained from a male donor with ankylosing spondylitis or in good health (not recorded which). The CDR3 runs from the conserved cysteine through the conserved F or W. Size values are once, few and many counts, or a class for expanded clones, and some rows have none.

J,size,V,CDR3
TRBJ2-3,few,TRBV11-1,CASSLGGLADTQYF
TRBJ2-1,many,TRBV20-1,CSANGLAGNNEQFF
TRBJ1-4,few,TRBV7-2,CASSFGYREKLFF
TRBJ2-5,few,TRBV3-1,CASSQTSGLEVETQYF
TRBJ2-2,many,TRBV2,CASTQVNTGELFF
TRBJ1-5,many,TRBV20-1,CSAPGPRPVQPQHF
TRBJ1-1,many,TRBV7-3,CASSLGGSTEAFF
TRBJ1-1,many,TRBV10-3,CAISQGMLTEAFF
TRBJ2-5,many,TRBV20-1,CSARDRLTSGLTQYF
TRBJ2-3,many,TRBV4-1,CASSQDLVPDTQYF
TRBJ2-1,many,TRBV20-1,CSARVTGSGGSGEQFF
TRBJ2-7,many,TRBV29-1,CSVQGLVADEQYF
TRBJ2-5,.,TRBV7-9,CASSSSGPQETQYF
TRBJ2-1,.,TRBV20-1,CSALLGDEQFF
TRBJ2-7,many,TRBV5-1,CASSPGGLGQYEQYF
TRBJ2-7,few,TRBV28,CASSPGAEEYEQYF
TRBJ2-5,many,TRBV7-2,CASVGLRGETQYF
TRBJ2-3,many,TRBV13,CASSRPEGGPVPDTQYF
TRBJ2-3,many,TRBV7-8,CASGRGQGATDTQYF
TRBJ2-3,.,TRBV28,CASSYWTSGSGTDTQYF
TRBJ2-1,few,TRBV2,CASSMYGVGSRNEQFF
TRBJ1-2,many,TRBV7-8,CASSLGTLWGYTF
TRBJ2-5,.,TRBV5-1,CASTSSGEETQYF
TRBJ2-7,many,TRBV9,CASSVAGGSLYEQYF
TRBJ2-7,many,TRBV15,CATSPGNEQYF
TRBJ1-1,few,TRBV13,CASSLLSRATEAFF
TRBJ2-3,many,TRBV20-1,CSAMTGPGDTQYF
TRBJ2-7,.,TRBV10-3,CASSESLGASYEQYF
TRBJ1-1,few,TRBV11-2,CASSSFVRGYTEAFF
TRBJ1-1,.,TRBV4-1,CASSPSMPTEAFF
TRBJ2-7,few,TRBV20-1,CSARAGGKYEQYF
TRBJ2-1,many,TRBV10-3,CAISERGLADNEQFF
TRBJ2-5,.,TRBV5-1,CASSLSIQGSQYF
TRBJ2-1,many,TRBV24-1,CATSNNQGIYNEQFF
TRBJ2-1,many,TRBV6-1,CASSQQGAYTFNEQFF
TRBJ2-1,many,TRBV5-1,CANRVQNEQFF
TRBJ1-3,.,TRBV6-1,CASRGQGSSGNTIYF
TRBJ2-7,.,TRBV18,CASSLTTSGVYEQYF
TRBJ1-1,.,TRBV12-5,CASGLGVGSLSNTEAFF
TRBJ2-7,many,TRBV3-1,CASSQAYEQYF
TRBJ2-3,many,TRBV29-1,CSVLPGTDTQYF
TRBJ2-5,many,TRBV6-6,CASSYSRETQYF
TRBJ1-2,many,TRBV28,CASSLTAAGRGSGYTF
TRBJ2-5,.,TRBV5-1,CASSLSSGGETQYF
TRBJ2-7,many,TRBV12-5,CASGLGPYEQYF
TRBJ2-1,few,TRBV11-2,CASSQRTSGSIDEQFF
TRBJ2-3,.,TRBV20-1,CSAIPIGEGTDTQYF
TRBJ2-5,.,TRBV28,CASSSILYREEETQYF
TRBJ2-7,.,TRBV4-2,CASSQGGGTSAAF